This entry lists 6 T cell receptor beta chains sequenced from one sample in a study of CD8+ T cells in alopecia areata. Noted treatment: oral pan-JAK inhibitor, 5-10 mg twice daily. Reverse transcribed after extraction, RNA yielded cDNA as the sequencing template. Some clones are missing from TCRdb's copy, which holds only in-frame ones; the method was immunoSEQ multiplex PCR. The repertoire holds 180,000 or so clones, with approximately 50% as singletons. Sample: CD8+ T cells sorted from blood, taken around week 54, from a patient treated with tofacitinib. The receptors shown here come from a human donor with alopecia areata.

In its sample, this clone was seen a few times. The rearrangement links TRBV11-2 to TRBJ2-7, with a weak D call TRBD2 (6 bases). CDR1 and CDR2 from the germline V gene are SGHAT and FQNNGV. CDR3 length: 12 residues. Trimming took 7 bases from V and 4 from J, leaving 11 bases between them. The CDR3 bases are TGTGCCAGCACCCAAGGGAGGTACGAGCAGTACTTC. This sequence encodes CASTQGRYEQYF.

The chain carries TRBV20-1 and TRBJ2-7; a weak D match, TRBD1 (5 bases). TRBJ2-1 explains the end of the DNA better; the J call may be wrong. The germline CDR1 and CDR2 sequences are DFQATT and SNEGSKA (reference sequence). There are 10 residues in the CDR3. CDR3: CSARNQGQFF. For the CDR3, the DNA is TGCAGTGCTAGAAACCAGGGGCAGTTCTTC.

This clone was observed a few times. The rearrangement joins TRBV5-1 to TRBJ2-5; TRBD2 matches 10 bases. Germline CDR1 and CDR2: SGHRS and YFSETQ. CDR3 length: 16 residues. V was clipped by 1 base and J by 1 base; unmatched bases: 4. CDR3 coding DNA: TGCGCCAGCAGCTTGTCGGCTAGCGGGGGCCAAGAGACCCAGTACTTC. Translated: CASSLSASGGQETQYF.

The chain couples TRBV27 to TRBJ1-5; D is undetermined. The CDR3 is 15 amino acids. Trimming took off 0 bases at V and 5 bases at J, with 11 bases between the two ends. Germline V gene data show CDR1 as MNHEY and CDR2 as SMNVEV (reference sequence). For the CDR3, the DNA is TGTGCCAGCAGTTTATCGGGCCGACGGCATCAGCCCCAGCATTTT. It codes for CASSLSGRRHQPQHF.

This clone was observed a handful of times. This chain links TRBV29-1 with TRBJ1-1; 8 bases map to TRBD1. The CDR3 spans 17 residues. V lost 4 bases to trimming and J lost 2 bases; unmatched junction nucleotides: 15. Germline CDR1 reads SQVTM; CDR2 reads ANQGSEA. DNA of the CDR3: TGCAGCGTTGTGGGACCCATATACAGGGGGAGAAACACTGAAGCTTTCTTT. Its protein product is CSVVGPIYRGRNTEAFF.

V usage is TRBV30 and J usage is TRBJ1-6; 7 bases fit TRBD1. Losses at the gene ends were 5 bases for V and 4 bases for J; bases not matched to a gene: 5. The CDR3 loop spans 14 amino acids. From germline, CDR1 is GTSNPN and CDR2 SVGIG (reference sequence). CDR3 protein: CAWGQEAYNSPLHF. The CDR3 DNA reads TGTGCCTGGGGACAGGAAGCTTATAATTCACCCCTCCACTTT.